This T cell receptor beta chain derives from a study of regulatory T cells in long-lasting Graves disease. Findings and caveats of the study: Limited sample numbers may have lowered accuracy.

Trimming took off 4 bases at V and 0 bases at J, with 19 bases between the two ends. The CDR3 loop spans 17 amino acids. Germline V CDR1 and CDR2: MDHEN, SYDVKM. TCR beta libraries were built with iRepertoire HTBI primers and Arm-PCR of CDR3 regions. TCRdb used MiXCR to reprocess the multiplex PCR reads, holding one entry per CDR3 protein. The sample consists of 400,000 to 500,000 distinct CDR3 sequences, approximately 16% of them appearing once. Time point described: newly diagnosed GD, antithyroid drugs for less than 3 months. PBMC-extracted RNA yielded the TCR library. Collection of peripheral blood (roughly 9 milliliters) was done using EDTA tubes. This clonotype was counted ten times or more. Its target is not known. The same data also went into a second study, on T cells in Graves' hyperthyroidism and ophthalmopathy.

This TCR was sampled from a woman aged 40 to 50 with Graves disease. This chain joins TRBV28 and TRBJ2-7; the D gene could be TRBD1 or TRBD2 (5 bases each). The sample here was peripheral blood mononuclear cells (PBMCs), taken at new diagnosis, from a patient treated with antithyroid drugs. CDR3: CASSSLEGEGPSYEQYF. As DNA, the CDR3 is TGTGCCAGCAGTTCCCTCGAGGGTGAGGGACCCTCCTACGAGCAGTACTTC. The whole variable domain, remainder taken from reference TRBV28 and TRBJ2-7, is DVKVTQSSRYLVKRTGEKVFLECVQDMDHENMFWYRQDPGLGLRLIYFSYDVKMKEKGDIPEGYSVSREKKERFSLILESASTNQTSMYLCASSSLEGEGPSYEQYFGPGTRLTVT.